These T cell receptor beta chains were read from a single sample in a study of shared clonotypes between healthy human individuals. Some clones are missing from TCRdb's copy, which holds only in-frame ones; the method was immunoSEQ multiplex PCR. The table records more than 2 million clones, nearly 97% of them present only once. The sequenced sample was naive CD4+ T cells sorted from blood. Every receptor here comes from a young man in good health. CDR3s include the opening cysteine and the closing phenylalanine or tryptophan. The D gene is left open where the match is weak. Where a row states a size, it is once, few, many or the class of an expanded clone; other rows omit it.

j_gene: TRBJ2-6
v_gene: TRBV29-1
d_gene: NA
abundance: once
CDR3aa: CSVRVAGANVLTF
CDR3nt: TGCAGCGTTAGAGTGGCTGGGGCCAACGTCCTGACTTTC

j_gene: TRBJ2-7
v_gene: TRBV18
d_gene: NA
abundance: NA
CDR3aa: CASSPLGSYEQYF
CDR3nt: TGTGCCAGCTCACCACTAGGCAGCTACGAGCAGTACTTC

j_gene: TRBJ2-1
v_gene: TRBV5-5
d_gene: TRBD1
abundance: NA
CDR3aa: CASSLAGTVYNEQFF
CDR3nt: TGTGCCAGCAGCTTAGCCGGGACAGTTTACAATGAGCAGTTCTTC

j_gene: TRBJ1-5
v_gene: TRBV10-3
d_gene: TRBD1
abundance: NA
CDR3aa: CAISEWDRGNQPQHF
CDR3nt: TGTGCCATCAGTGAGTGGGACAGGGGCAATCAGCCCCAGCATTTT

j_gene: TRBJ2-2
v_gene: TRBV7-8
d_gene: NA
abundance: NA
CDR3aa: CASSNLGGELFF
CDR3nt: TGTGCCAGCAGCAACCTCGGGGGGGAGCTGTTTTTT

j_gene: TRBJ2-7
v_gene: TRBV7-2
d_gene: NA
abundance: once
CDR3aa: CASSQSWSATYEQYF
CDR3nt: TGTGCCAGCAGCCAAAGTTGGTCAGCAACCTACGAGCAGTACTTC

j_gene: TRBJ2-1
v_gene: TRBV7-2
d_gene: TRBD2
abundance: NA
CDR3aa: CASPGRTSGGNEQFF
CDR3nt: TGTGCCAGCCCCGGGAGGACTAGCGGGGGCAATGAGCAGTTCTTC

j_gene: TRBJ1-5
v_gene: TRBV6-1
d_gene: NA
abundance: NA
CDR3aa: CASRLEGGGNQPQHF
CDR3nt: TGTGCCAGTCGGCTCGAGGGGGGTGGCAATCAGCCCCAGCATTTT

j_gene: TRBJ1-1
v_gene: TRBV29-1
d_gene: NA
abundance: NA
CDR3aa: CSVLQGPTEAFF
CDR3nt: TGCAGCGTCCTACAGGGCCCCACTGAAGCTTTCTTT

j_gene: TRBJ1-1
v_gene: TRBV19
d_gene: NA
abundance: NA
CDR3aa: CASSIAEGWGTEAFF
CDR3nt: TGTGCCAGTAGTATAGCGGAGGGCTGGGGCACTGAAGCTTTCTTT

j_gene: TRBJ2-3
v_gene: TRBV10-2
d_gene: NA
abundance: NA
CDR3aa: CASTGTDTQYF
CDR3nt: TGCGCCAGCACGGGCACAGATACGCAGTATTTT